The T cell receptor (beta chain) described here comes from a study of metastatic and nonmetastatic thyroid tumors. No patient received treatment before thyroid surgery. With regard to this clone: The junction and the germline gene differ at one end; a read error may be behind it.

The CDR3 spans 11 residues. Germline V lookup: CDR1 MNHNS, CDR2 SASEGT. TCRdb re-called the PCR reads with MiXCR. Among 20,000 to 25,000 clones listed, roughly 14% were seen once. The sequence was obtained from a female donor with papillary thyroid cancer or a benign thyroid nodule (not recorded which). Some clones in this sample may be carry-over from other donors' samples. The sequencing sample was made of tumor tissue. This chain uses TRBV6-1 with TRBJ2-1; D gene uncertain. The CDR3 DNA is TGTGCCACCTCCCGGTTTGATGAGCGGTTCTTC. This codes for CATSRFDERFF.